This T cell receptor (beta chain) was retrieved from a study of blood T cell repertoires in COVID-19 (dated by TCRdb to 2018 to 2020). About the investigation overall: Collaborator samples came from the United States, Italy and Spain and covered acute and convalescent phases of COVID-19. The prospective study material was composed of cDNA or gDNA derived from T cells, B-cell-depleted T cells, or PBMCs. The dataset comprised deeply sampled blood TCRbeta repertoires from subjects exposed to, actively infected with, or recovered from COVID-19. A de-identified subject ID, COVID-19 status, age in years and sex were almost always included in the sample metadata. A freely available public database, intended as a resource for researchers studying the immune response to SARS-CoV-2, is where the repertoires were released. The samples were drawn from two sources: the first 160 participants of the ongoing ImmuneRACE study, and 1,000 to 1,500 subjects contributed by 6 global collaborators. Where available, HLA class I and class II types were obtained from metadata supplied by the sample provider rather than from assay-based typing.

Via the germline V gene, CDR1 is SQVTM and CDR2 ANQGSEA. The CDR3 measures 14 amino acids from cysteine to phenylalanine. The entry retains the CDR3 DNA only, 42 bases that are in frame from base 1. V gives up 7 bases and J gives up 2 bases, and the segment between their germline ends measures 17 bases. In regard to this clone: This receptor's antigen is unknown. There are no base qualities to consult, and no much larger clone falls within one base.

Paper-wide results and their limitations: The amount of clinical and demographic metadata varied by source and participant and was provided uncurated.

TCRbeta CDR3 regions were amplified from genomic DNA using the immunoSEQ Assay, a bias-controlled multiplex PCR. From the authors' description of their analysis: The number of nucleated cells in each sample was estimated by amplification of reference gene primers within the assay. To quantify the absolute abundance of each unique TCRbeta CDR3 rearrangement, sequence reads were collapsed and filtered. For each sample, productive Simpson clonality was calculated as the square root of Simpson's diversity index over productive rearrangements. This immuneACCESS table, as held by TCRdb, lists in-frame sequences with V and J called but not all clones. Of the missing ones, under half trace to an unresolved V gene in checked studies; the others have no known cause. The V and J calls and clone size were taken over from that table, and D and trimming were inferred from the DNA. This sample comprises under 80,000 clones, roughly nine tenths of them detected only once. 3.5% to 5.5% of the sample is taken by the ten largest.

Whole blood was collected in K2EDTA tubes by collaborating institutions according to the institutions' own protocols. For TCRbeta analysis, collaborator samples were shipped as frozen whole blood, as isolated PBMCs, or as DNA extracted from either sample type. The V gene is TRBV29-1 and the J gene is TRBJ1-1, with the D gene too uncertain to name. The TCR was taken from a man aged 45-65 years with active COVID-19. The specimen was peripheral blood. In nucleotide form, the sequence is TGCAGCGGTGCAAGGCAGGCGATAAACACTGAAGCTTTCTTT. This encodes CSGARQAINTEAFF.